This T cell receptor (beta chain) emerged from a study of T cells in Graves' hyperthyroidism and ophthalmopathy. Study observations and caveats: Most expanded thyroid clonotypes above 0.001 also appeared in blood.

The PBMCs studied were ones that came from about 10 ml fresh peripheral blood. This CDR3 comprises 13 residues. The germline V gene encodes CDR1 SGHNT and CDR2 YENEEA. Trimming removed 6 bases from V and 4 bases from J; junction bases left unmatched: 6. RNA transcripts provided the source from which TCR beta CDR3 regions were amplified. The HTBI set primed first-round TCR CDR3 RT-PCR. MiXCR, applied by TCRdb to the multiplex PCR reads, yields one record per CDR3 protein. The sample carries hundreds of thousands of distinct CDR3 sequences, 14% recorded once. This clonotype has ten or more counts. The antigen is unknown.

Material for sequencing was blood. The sequence was collected from a woman between 18 and 29 years old with Graves' hyperthyroidism. This chain uses TRBV11-3 with TRBJ2-7, with 7 bases that match TRBD2. The CDR3 coding sequence is TGTGCCAGCAGATACGGGGGGTCGTACGAGCAGTACTTC. Translation: CASRYGGSYEQYF.